This T cell receptor beta chain was sequenced for a study of T cell changes during pregnancy in multiple sclerosis. The method was immunoSEQ multiplex PCR; TCRdb's version includes in-frame clones alone and lacks a portion of them. The data show under 50,000 clones, roughly 89% seen once. The germline V and J ends were trimmed by 1 base and 4 bases, with 10 bases remaining between them. The CDR3 extends over 14 amino acids. In germline, CDR1 is LGHNA, CDR2 YSLEER. This chain uses TRBV4-3 with TRBJ1-2, with D perhaps matching TRBD1 (5 bases). Sequenced here: CD4+ T cells from peripheral blood mononuclear cells, sampled in the second trimester of pregnancy. This TCR was recovered from a female donor in good health, enrolled as a control in a pregnancy study. CDR3 DNA sequence: TGCGCCAGCAGCCAAGCGTCAGGGTCCTATGGCTACACCTTC. This translates into CASSQASGSYGYTF.